These T cell receptor beta chains were read from a single sample in a study of identical twins. In TCRdb, the 5' RACE reads were re-called with MiXCR into one record per CDR3 protein. The table has under 450,000 distinct CDR3 sequences, approximately 17% seen once. Material for sequencing was naive T cells sorted from blood. Receptor source: a man over 45 in good health. The CDR3 runs from the conserved cysteine through the conserved F or W. The D gene is left open where the match is weak. Clone size is shown for a subset of rows, as once, few, many or a class of expanded clone.

d_gene	v_gene	abundance	j_gene	CDR3aa
-	TRBV24-1	-	TRBJ2-5	CATSDRENQETQYF
TRBD1	TRBV4-3	few	TRBJ2-5	CASSQGFGTGSVETQYF
-	TRBV6-5	few	TRBJ2-7	CASSYSSSGVSYEQYF
TRBD1	TRBV15	many	TRBJ2-1	CATSGGRQGSSYNEQFF
-	TRBV12-3/TRBV12-4	few	TRBJ2-1	CASDAGQLSYNEQFF
-	TRBV24-1	-	TRBJ1-2	CATSGPGAGYGYTF
-	TRBV20-1	many	TRBJ1-6	CSTGIRGSPLHF
TRBD2	TRBV3-1	-	TRBJ2-7	CASTRTSGRAHPPLEQYF
-	TRBV7-8	many	TRBJ1-1	CASSLAPDRLNTEAFF
TRBD1	TRBV7-2	few	TRBJ1-4	CASSSQGVRFEKLFF
TRBD1	TRBV7-3	few	TRBJ1-6	CASSRYRGSPLHF
TRBD2	TRBV25-1	many	TRBJ2-1	CASSEYFGGGAYNEQFF
-	TRBV18	many	TRBJ1-3	CASSPTLDSYSGNTIYF
-	TRBV25-1	many	TRBJ2-2	CASSDLRDGGTGELFF
-	TRBV27	few	TRBJ2-5	CASSLYIQETQYF
-	TRBV18	few	TRBJ2-5	CASSPISLSVETQYF
TRBD2	TRBV7-2	-	TRBJ2-1	CASSTSGADGGEQFF
TRBD2	TRBV5-6	few	TRBJ2-3	CASSLMTSGYTDTQYF
-	TRBV20-1	many	TRBJ1-5	CSASGGGNQPQHF
TRBD1	TRBV20-1	-	TRBJ1-2	CSARDRDRVNYGYTF
TRBD1	TRBV7-2	-	TRBJ1-1	CASSLEVDREMNTEAFF
-	TRBV5-1	-	TRBJ2-3	CASGDKYTQYF
-	TRBV18	-	TRBJ2-1	CASSPQGGEQFF
-	TRBV28	-	TRBJ2-3	CASTLTTGTDTQYF
TRBD2	TRBV5-1	few	TRBJ2-7	CASSQGLAGAYEQYF
-	TRBV6-1	many	TRBJ2-1	CASSDRGGGNEQFF
-	TRBV6-2/TRBV6-3	many	TRBJ2-2	CASMPDSNTGELFF
-	TRBV20-1	many	TRBJ2-7	CSAFFPGGATYEQYF
TRBD1	TRBV18	many	TRBJ2-2	CASSPLTGVNTGELFF
-	TRBV5-1	few	TRBJ2-7	CASSGSGSEVYEQYF
TRBD2	TRBV9	few	TRBJ2-1	CASTRTSGGAGNEQFF
TRBD1	TRBV5-1	-	TRBJ2-3	CASADRAGTDTQYF
TRBD2	TRBV4-3	many	TRBJ2-1	CASSPRTSGNPSYNEQFF